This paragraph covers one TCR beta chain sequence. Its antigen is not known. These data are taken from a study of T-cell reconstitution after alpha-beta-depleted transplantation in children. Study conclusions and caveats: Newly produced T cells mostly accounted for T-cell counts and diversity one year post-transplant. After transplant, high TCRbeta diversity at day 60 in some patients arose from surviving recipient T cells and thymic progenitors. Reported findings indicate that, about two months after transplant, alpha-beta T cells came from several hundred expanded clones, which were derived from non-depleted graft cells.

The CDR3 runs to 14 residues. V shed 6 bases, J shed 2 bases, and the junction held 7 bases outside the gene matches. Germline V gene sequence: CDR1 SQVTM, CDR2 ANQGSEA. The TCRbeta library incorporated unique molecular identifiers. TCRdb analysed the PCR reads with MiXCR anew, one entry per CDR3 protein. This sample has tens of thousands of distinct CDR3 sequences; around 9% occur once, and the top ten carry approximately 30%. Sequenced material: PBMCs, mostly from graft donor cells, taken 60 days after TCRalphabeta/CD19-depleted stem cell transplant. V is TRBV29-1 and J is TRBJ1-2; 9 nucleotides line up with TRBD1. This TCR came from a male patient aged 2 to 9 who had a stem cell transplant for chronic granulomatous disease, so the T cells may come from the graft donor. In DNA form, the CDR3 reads TGCAGCGTGGGGGGGGGACAGGGAAACTATGGCTACACCTTC. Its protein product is CSVGGGQGNYGYTF.